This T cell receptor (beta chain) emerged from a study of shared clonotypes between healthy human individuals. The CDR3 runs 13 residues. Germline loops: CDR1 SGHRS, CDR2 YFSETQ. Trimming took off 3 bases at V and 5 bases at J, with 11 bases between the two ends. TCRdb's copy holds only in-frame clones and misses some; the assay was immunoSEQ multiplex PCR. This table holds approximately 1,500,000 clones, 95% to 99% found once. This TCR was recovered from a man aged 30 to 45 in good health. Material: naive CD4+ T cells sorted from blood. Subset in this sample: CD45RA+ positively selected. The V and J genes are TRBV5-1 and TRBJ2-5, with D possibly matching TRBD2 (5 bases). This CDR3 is CASSWTPGETQYF. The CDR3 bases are TGCGCCAGCAGCTGGACTCCTGGGGAGACCCAGTACTTC. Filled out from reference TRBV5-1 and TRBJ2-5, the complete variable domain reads KAGVTQTPRYLIKTRGQQVTLSCSPISGHRSVSWYQQTPGQGLQFLFEYFSETQRNKGNFPGRFSGRQFSNSRSEMNVSTLELGDSALYLCASSWTPGETQYFGPGTRLLVL.